The 3 T cell receptor beta chains presented below share a single source sample, sequenced in a study of blood T cell repertoires in COVID-19. Some clones are missing from TCRdb's copy, which holds only in-frame ones; the method was immunoSEQ multiplex PCR. The data show a few hundred thousand clones, roughly nine tenths seen once. Material: peripheral blood. These receptors came from a man younger than 35 with active or convalescent COVID-19.

The V gene is TRBV28, the J gene TRBJ1-3; possible D gene TRBD1, 6 bases. The CDR3 covers 14 residues. Germline V gives CDR1 MDHEN, CDR2 SYDVKM. V was cut by 4 bases and J by 3 bases, with 10 bases left in between. The CDR3 DNA follows: TGTGCCAGCAGTTCAGGGGCATATGGAAACACCATATATTTT. It encodes CASSSGAYGNTIYF.

This sequence joins TRBV7-6 and TRBJ2-2, with D unresolved. This CDR3 contains 16 residues. The V end lost 5 bases, the J end lost 3 bases, and 16 bases lay between the germline ends. Germline CDR1 and CDR2: SGHVS and FNYEAQ. The CDR3 bases are TGTGCCAGCAGCGCCTGGAACCTCCGGGACACCGGGGAGCTGTTTTTT. It specifies CASSAWNLRDTGELFF.

The chain links TRBV27 to TRBJ1-1, with unresolved D. Trimming cost V 3 bases and J 4 bases, with 15 bases left between them. CDR3 length: 15 amino acids. Per germline, CDR1 MNHEY and CDR2 SMNVEV (reference sequence). DNA of the CDR3: TGTGCCAGCAGTTTGACATCCAGAGCCTCCACTGAAGCTTTCTTT. Translation gives CASSLTSRASTEAFF.